Listed below are T cell receptor beta chains from one sample, sequenced in a study of CD8+CD57+ T cells in acquired aplastic anemia. Each CDR3 protein gets one entry after TCRdb re-called the reads with MiXCR. The sample carries 250,000 to 350,000 distinct CDR3 sequences, roughly half recorded once. Sequencing input: sorted CD4+, CD8+, or CD8+CD57+ T cells (not recorded which) from PBMCs. Receptors were obtained from a human donor with severe aplastic anemia or a healthy control (not recorded which). The CDR3 runs from the conserved cysteine through the conserved F or W. D genes are given only for firm matches. Size tells how often a clone was seen (once, few, many) or the class of an expanded clone, and some rows leave it out.

TRBJ1-6	NA	TRBV7-2	few	TGTGCCAGCAGCTCCGGCGACAGGCGGCGGAATTCACCCCTCCACTTT	CASSSGDRRRNSPLHF
TRBJ2-5	NA	TRBV7-2	NA	TGTGCCAGCAGCTTAGGTCGTCGACGCCCGGAGGGGGAGACCCAGTACTTC	CASSLGRRRPEGETQYF
TRBJ1-1	NA	TRBV28	NA	TGTGCCAGCAGTGGGGAGCGAGTAGCTTTCTTT	CASSGERVAFF
TRBJ2-7	NA	TRBV12-5	few	TGTGCTAGTGGTTTGTCAATCACGGGTAGATCCAAAAAGTACGAGCAGTACTTC	CASGLSITGRSKKYEQYF
TRBJ2-5	NA	TRBV10-3	few	TGTGCCATCAGTGTGGGGGCCGTGGAAGAGACCCAGTACTTC	CAISVGAVEETQYF
TRBJ2-2	TRBD1	TRBV9	NA	TGTGCCAGCAGCGTAGCGGATCAGGGGGCTGGGGGGGAGCTGTTTTTT	CASSVADQGAGGELFF
TRBJ1-1	TRBD1	TRBV14	NA	TGTGCCAGCAGTCAACAGGGGAGCACTGAAGCTTTCTTT	CASSQQGSTEAFF
TRBJ2-2	NA	TRBV20-1	NA	TGCAGTGCTAGATCGACAGGGAGGACGAACACCGGGGAGCTGTTTTTT	CSARSTGRTNTGELFF
TRBJ1-6	TRBD1	TRBV20-1	NA	TGCAGTGCGCTTACCGGGACAGGGGCTTCACCCCTCCACTTT	CSALTGTGASPLHF
TRBJ2-3	NA	TRBV2	NA	TGTGCCAGCAGTGAAGTTCATGGGTGGACAGATGCGCAGTATTTT	CASSEVHGWTDAQYF
TRBJ1-1	TRBD1	TRBV20-1	many	TGCAGTGCTAGAGTGCAGGGGGCGCTGGGTACTGAAGCTTTCTTT	CSARVQGALGTEAFF
TRBJ2-2	NA	TRBV2	NA	TGTGCCAGCAGGTCGGTTGTAAACACCGGGGAGCTGTTTTTT	CASRSVVNTGELFF
TRBJ2-7	NA	TRBV5-1	NA	TGCGCCAGCAGCTTGAGCAGTTCCGGGCTGAATTACGAGCAGTACTTC	CASSLSSSGLNYEQYF
TRBJ2-2	NA	TRBV5-1	many	TGCGCCAGCAGCTTGTCTAGCAGCGGGGAGCTGTTTTTT	CASSLSSSGELFF
TRBJ2-5	TRBD2	TRBV20-1	NA	TGCAGTGCTAGAGTAAGGCGAGCGGGGGCCCAGGGGGAGACCCAGTACTTC	CSARVRRAGAQGETQYF
TRBJ1-1	TRBD1	TRBV15	NA	TGTGCCACCAGCAGAGTAAGTGGGACAGGGGGCGCGTCTTTCTTT	CATSRVSGTGGASFF
TRBJ2-2	NA	TRBV11-3	many	TGTGCCAGCCGCAGGACCTCACGGGAGACCGGGGAGCTGTTTTTT	CASRRTSRETGELFF
TRBJ1-5	NA	TRBV2	NA	TGTGCCAGCAGTGGACAGCTTATGAGCAATCAGCCCCAGCATTTT	CASSGQLMSNQPQHF
TRBJ1-6	NA	TRBV10-3	few	TGTGCCATCAGTGAGCCCGGGGCTTCCTATAATTCACCCCTCCACTTT	CAISEPGASYNSPLHF
TRBJ2-3	NA	TRBV2	once	TGTGCCTGCTCAAGATTACCCACAGTAAAGGCAGATACGCAGTATTTT	CACSRLPTVKADTQYF